The 22 T cell receptor beta chains reported below all come from one sample, sequenced in a study of human thymus T cells. Measured with immunoSEQ multiplex PCR; TCRdb has only the in-frame clones, and not every one. The data hold fewer than 85,000 clones, with approximately 95% observed a single time. Thymus specimens were resections from corrective heart surgery. The sample taken for sequencing was thymus tissue. These receptors originate from a girl in the first two years of life with a congenital heart defect but otherwise immunologically healthy.

V is TRBV5-6 and J is TRBJ1-1; D remains unclear. The CDR3 covers 14 residues. V dropped 4 bases and J dropped 1 base, with 11 bases sitting between them. Germline values: CDR1 SGHDT, CDR2 YYEEEE. The CDR3 DNA is TGTGCCAGCAGCCCCGGACGGGAGAACACTGAAGCTTTCTTT. It translates to CASSPGRENTEAFF.

The V call is TRBV4-2, the J call TRBJ2-5; 10 bases are shared with TRBD2. The germline V gene encodes CDR1 LGHNA and CDR2 YNFKEQ. CDR3 length: 19 amino acids. V dropped 0 bases and J dropped 0; count of bases not matched to a gene: 10. The CDR3 loop is CASSQDRASGTSDQETQYF. As DNA, the CDR3 is TGTGCCAGCAGCCAAGATCGGGCCTCTGGGACTAGCGACCAAGAGACCCAGTACTTC.

The gene calls are TRBV7-2 and TRBJ2-4; TRBD2 might be the D (6 bases). The CDR3 length is 17 residues. Per the germline V gene, CDR1 is SGHTA and CDR2 is FQGNSA. V lost 4 bases and J 0 bases, leaving 16 bases between the germline ends. This CDR3 is CASSSIPPGLAKNIQYF. The CDR3 region has the DNA TGTGCCAGCAGCTCGATCCCGCCGGGACTAGCCAAAAACATTCAGTACTTC. The entire variable domain, with the rest obtained from reference TRBV7-2 and TRBJ2-4, is as follows: GAGVSQSPSNKVTEKGKDVELRCDPISGHTALYWYRQSLGQGLEFLIYFQGNSAPDKSGLPSDRFSAERTGGSVSTLTIQRTQQEDSAVYLCASSSIPPGLAKNIQYFGAGTRLSVL.

The gene calls are TRBV2 and TRBJ1-1, with 8 bases aligning to TRBD1. Losses at the gene ends were 6 bases for V and 2 bases for J; bases not matched to a gene: 14. This CDR3 has 17 amino acids. CDR1 SNHLY and CDR2 FYNNEI come from the germline V gene. The CDR3 DNA reads TGTGCCAGCAGGCCCGGACAGGGAGAGGAGAACAACACTGAAGCTTTCTTT. It specifies CASRPGQGEENNTEAFF.

The gene calls are TRBV18 and TRBJ2-4; D is ambiguous. Trimming took off 0 bases at V and 0 bases at J, with 9 bases between the two ends. CDR3 length equals 16 residues. Germline V gene data show CDR1 as KGHSH and CDR2 as LQKENI. The CDR3 bases are TGTGCCAGCTCACCACCGTGGAGCTTAGCCAAAAACATTCAGTACTTC. Its translation is CASSPPWSLAKNIQYF. Drawing the rest from reference TRBV18 and TRBJ2-4, the complete variable domain is NAGVMQNPRHLVRRRGQEARLRCSPMKGHSHVYWYRQLPEEGLKFMVYLQKENIIDESGMPKERFSAEFPKEGPSILRIQQVVRGDSAAYFCASSPPWSLAKNIQYFGAGTRLSVL.

The chain joins TRBV18 to TRBJ1-2, with a tentative D call TRBD1 (5 bases). Germline V lookup: CDR1 KGHSH, CDR2 LQKENI. Trimming cost V 2 bases and J 0 bases, with 7 bases left between them. The CDR3 runs 14 residues. The DNA for the CDR3 is TGTGCCAGCTCACCAAGGGGTACTAACTATGGCTACACCTTC. Translated: CASSPRGTNYGYTF. Full variable domain (outside the CDR3, taken from reference TRBV18 and TRBJ1-2): NAGVMQNPRHLVRRRGQEARLRCSPMKGHSHVYWYRQLPEEGLKFMVYLQKENIIDESGMPKERFSAEFPKEGPSILRIQQVVRGDSAAYFCASSPRGTNYGYTFGSGTRLTVV.

V is TRBV19 and J is TRBJ1-1; D is ambiguous. V was pared by 3 bases and J by 6 bases, with 17 bases between. This CDR3 has 15 amino acids. Germline CDR1 reads LNHDA; CDR2 reads SQIVND (reference sequence). The CDR3 nucleotides are TGTGCCAGTAGTATTTCCAGCCCCCCGGGCCCTGAAGCTTTCTTT. This gives the protein CASSISSPPGPEAFF. Supplemented by reference TRBV19 and TRBJ1-1, the full variable domain reads DGGITQSPKYLFRKEGQNVTLSCEQNLNHDAMYWYRQDPGQGLRLIYYSQIVNDFQKGDIAEGYSVSREKKESFPLTVTSAQKNPTAFYLCASSISSPPGPEAFFGQGTRLTVV.

This rearrangement joins TRBV6-1 to TRBJ1-1; 9 bases are a match to TRBD1. Trimming removed 6 bases from V and 1 base from J; junction bases left unmatched: 3. This CDR3 comprises 14 residues. Per the germline V gene, CDR1 is MNHNS and CDR2 is SASEGT. The CDR3 DNA is TGTGCCAGCAGGAACAGGGGGCGGAACACTGAAGCTTTCTTT. Protein product: CASRNRGRNTEAFF.

This clone was picked up one time. The genes are TRBV5-6 and TRBJ2-1; D call uncertain. The ends were cut back, 4 bases at V and 2 bases at J, with 16 bases in the middle. Germline CDR1 and CDR2: SGHDT and YYEEEE. The CDR3 totals 16 residues. The CDR3 loop is CASSPVWKRAYNEQFF. The CDR3 region has the DNA TGTGCCAGCAGCCCCGTCTGGAAGCGAGCCTACAATGAGCAGTTCTTC.

The V call is TRBV18, the J call TRBJ2-7; tentative D call: TRBD2 (5 bases). The CDR3 is 17 residues long. Germline V gene data show CDR1 as KGHSH and CDR2 as LQKENI. Trimming removed 3 bases from V and 3 bases from J, with 21 bases in between. The CDR3 DNA reads TGTGCCAGCTCACCGGATCGTTCAGAGGGAGTAGTCTACGAGCAGTACTTC. As protein: CASSPDRSEGVVYEQYF.

This clone appeared once. The genes are TRBV6-7 and TRBJ2-1; 7 bases line up with TRBD2. TRBV6-7 is an ORF; its function is uncertain. The CDR3 length is 16 residues. Trimming removed 6 bases from V and 2 bases from J; junction bases left unmatched: 10. The CDR3 here is CASRPLGGAAYNEQFF. The CDR3 nucleotides are TGTGCCAGCAGGCCCCTGGGAGGGGCAGCCTACAATGAGCAGTTCTTC.

This sequence joins TRBV20-1 and TRBJ2-7; perhaps TRBD1 as D (5 bases). V lost 6 bases and J 5 bases, leaving 8 bases between the germline ends. This CDR3 has 10 residues. Germline-derived CDR1 and CDR2 are DFQATT and SNEGSKA (reference sequence). The CDR3 here is CSAQGNEQYF. CDR3 sequence (DNA): TGCAGTGCCCAGGGAAACGAGCAGTACTTC.

The V call is TRBV6-1, the J call TRBJ1-1; D unresolved. The CDR3 consists of 15 residues. Trimming cost V 10 bases and J 3 bases, with 21 bases left between them. Germline assignment: CDR1 MNHNS and CDR2 SASEGT. The CDR3 sequence: CATSDLDGRDTEAFF. The CDR3 DNA is TGTGCCACCTCCGACTTGGACGGAAGAGACACTGAAGCTTTCTTT.

The chain combines TRBV5-1 with TRBJ1-5; D is uncertain. The V gene's germline CDR1 is SGHRS and CDR2 YFSETQ. The CDR3 runs 14 residues. V lost 4 bases and J lost 4, with 12 bases in between. In nucleotides, the CDR3 is TGCGCCAGCAGCCCCGACCCTAGGAATCAGCCCCAGCATTTT. It translates to CASSPDPRNQPQHF. The full variable domain, rest sourced from reference TRBV5-1 and TRBJ1-5, is KAGVTQTPRYLIKTRGQQVTLSCSPISGHRSVSWYQQTPGQGLQFLFEYFSETQRNKGNFPGRFSGRQFSNSRSEMNVSTLELGDSALYLCASSPDPRNQPQHFGDGTRLSIL.

The chain carries TRBV10-3 and TRBJ1-3; the match to TRBD1 covers 10 bases. Germline CDR1 is ENHRY and CDR2 is SYGVKD. Trimming removed 8 bases from V and 0 bases from J; junction bases left unmatched: 1. The CDR3 runs to 14 residues. CDR3 DNA: TGTGCCATCGGACAGGGGGTCTCTGGAAACACCATATATTTT. Translated: CAIGQGVSGNTIYF.

The rearrangement joins TRBV29-1 to TRBJ1-1; TRBD1 might be the D (5 bases). The germline V gene has CDR1 SQVTM and CDR2 ANQGSEA. The germline V and J ends were trimmed by 6 bases and 10 bases, with 6 bases remaining between them. CDR3 length equals 8 residues. For the CDR3, the DNA is TGCAGCGTGGGGGTAGCTTTCTTT. Protein: CSVGVAFF.

This chain joins TRBV27 and TRBJ2-7, with TRBD2 as a possible D gene (7 bases). Germline V gives CDR1 MNHEY, CDR2 SMNVEV (reference sequence). V was cut by 7 bases and J by 2 bases, with 18 bases left in between. This CDR3 contains 15 residues. In nucleotides, the CDR3 is TGTGCCAGCAACCTTAGGGGGGGCAGTCCCTACGAGCAGTACTTC. This gives the protein CASNLRGGSPYEQYF.

The rearrangement joins TRBV6-1 to TRBJ1-2; D is possibly TRBD1 (5 bases). The CDR3 spans 14 residues. CDR1 and CDR2 (germline): MNHNS, SASEGT. Trimming took 4 bases from V and 0 from J, leaving 9 bases between them. For the CDR3, the DNA is TGTGCCAGCAGTGCAGGGACGTCTAACTATGGCTACACCTTC. This translates into CASSAGTSNYGYTF.

The chain couples TRBV27 to TRBJ2-7, with a possible D match to TRBD2 (5 bases). The CDR3 has 13 residues. The V end lost 5 bases, the J end lost 7 bases, and 15 bases lay between the germline ends. CDR1 and CDR2 (germline): MNHEY, SMNVEV (reference sequence). The CDR3 here is CASSHLATTEQYF. The CDR3 nucleotides read TGTGCCAGCAGTCACCTTGCGACTACTGAGCAGTACTTC.

This chain joins TRBV12-5 and TRBJ1-5; D is uncertain. The CDR3 runs to 17 residues. Germline V gene data show CDR1 as LGHNT and CDR2 as FRNRAP. V was trimmed by 8 bases and J by 4 bases, leaving 24 bases between them. CDR3 bases: TGTGCTAGTTGGCAGGTCAGGCGCCCTAAGCGGAATCAGCCCCAGCATTTT. It specifies CASWQVRRPKRNQPQHF.

As DNA, the CDR3 is TGTGCCAGCAGAGGGGACAGGGGGCGAGCTGAAGCTTTCTTT. Translating it yields CASRGDRGRAEAFF. The chain carries TRBV6-5 and TRBJ1-1; TRBD1 aligns across 12 bases. With 6 bases clipped from V and 6 bases from J, the junction kept 5 bases outside the gene matches. CDR3 length: 14 residues. The germline gives CDR1 MNHEY, CDR2 SVGAGI.

The CDR3 reads CASSYGGGEYYGYTF. DNA for the CDR3: TGTGCCAGCAGTTACGGTGGAGGGGAGTACTATGGCTACACCTTC. The chain employs TRBV6-5 and TRBJ1-2; TRBD1 is a possible D gene (5 bases). The germline CDR1 and CDR2 sequences are MNHEY and SVGAGI. This CDR3 region has 15 residues. V gave up 2 bases and J gave up 3 bases, with 13 bases separating them.